A selection of T cell receptor beta chains follows, all from one sample in a study of blood T cell repertoires in COVID-19. TCRdb's copy holds only in-frame clones and misses some; the assay was immunoSEQ multiplex PCR. The profile covers 150,000 or so clones, with roughly four fifths appearing a single time and around 1.7% taken by the ten largest. The sample taken for sequencing was peripheral blood. These receptors came from a man at least 80 years old with acute or convalescent COVID-19. Each CDR3 is given with its conserved first and last residue. Each record gives: V gene, clone size, D gene, J gene, CDR3 protein, CDR3 DNA. D genes are given only for firm matches. Expanded clones get a size class; other rows say once, few or many, or leave the size out.

TRBV19	NA	TRBD1	TRBJ1-1	CASSIRDSTEAFF	TGTGCCAGTAGTATACGGGACAGCACTGAAGCTTTCTTT
TRBV24-1	NA	TRBD2	TRBJ2-1	CATSINGGAGEQFF	TGTGCCACCAGTATCAACGGGGGGGCCGGTGAGCAGTTCTTC
TRBV20-1	NA	NA	TRBJ2-1	CSARYNEQFF	TGCAGTGCCCGCTACAATGAGCAGTTCTTC
TRBV30	few	NA	TRBJ1-2	CACPLPGGGYTF	TGTGCCTGCCCGCTTCCAGGAGGCGGCTACACCTTC
TRBV4-1	NA	TRBD1	TRBJ2-1	CASSQWTGFRNEQFF	TGCGCCAGCAGCCAGTGGACAGGGTTCAGGAATGAGCAGTTCTTC
TRBV18	NA	TRBD1	TRBJ1-1	CASSPPGQGGTEAFF	TGTGCCAGCTCACCTCCGGGACAGGGGGGCACTGAAGCTTTCTTT
TRBV5-1	NA	TRBD1	TRBJ2-5	CASAGTGVGQETQYF	TGCGCCAGCGCCGGGACAGGTGTTGGACAAGAGACCCAGTACTTC
TRBV9	NA	TRBD1	TRBJ2-7	CASSAPRTGGFYEQYF	TGTGCCAGCAGCGCCCCACGGACAGGGGGTTTCTACGAGCAGTACTTC
TRBV5-1	NA	TRBD1	TRBJ2-3	CASSLGTVTDTQYF	TGCGCCAGCAGCCTAGGGACAGTCACAGATACGCAGTATTTT
TRBV4-2	NA	TRBD1	TRBJ1-3	CASSQGDSGYENSGNTIYF	TGTGCCAGCAGCCAAGGGGACAGCGGGTATGAGAACTCTGGAAACACCATATATTTT
TRBV5-4	NA	TRBD2	TRBJ2-3	CASSMGLQDTQYF	TGTGCCAGCAGCATGGGACTACAAGATACGCAGTATTTT
TRBV11-2	NA	TRBD1	TRBJ2-6	CASSLWTGGSSGANVLTF	TGTGCCAGCAGCCTATGGACAGGGGGGAGCTCTGGGGCCAACGTCCTGACTTTC
TRBV15	NA	NA	TRBJ1-3	CATSRVFGNRAPGNTIYF	TGTGCCACCAGCAGAGTCTTCGGGAACAGGGCCCCTGGAAACACCATATATTTT
TRBV29-1	NA	NA	TRBJ2-5	CSVDRGMGETQYF	TGCAGCGTTGACAGGGGCATGGGGGAGACCCAGTACTTC
TRBV7-9	NA	NA	TRBJ1-2	CASSGSGGGSFGYTF	TGTGCCAGCAGCGGTAGTGGCGGTGGGTCGTTCGGCTACACCTTC
TRBV12-3/TRBV12-4	NA	NA	TRBJ1-1	CASSLGANTEAFF	TGTGCCAGCAGTTTGGGCGCGAACACTGAAGCTTTCTTT
TRBV3-1/TRBV3-2	NA	TRBD2	TRBJ2-1	CASSQLQTSGSYNEQFF	TGTGCCAGCAGCCAATTACAGACTAGCGGATCCTACAATGAGCAGTTCTTC
TRBV5-4	NA	TRBD2	TRBJ2-1	CASSLAGDSGALSYNEQFF	TGTGCCAGCAGCTTGGCCGGGGATAGCGGGGCACTCTCCTACAATGAGCAGTTCTTC
TRBV5-6	NA	TRBD2	TRBJ2-5	CASSFWAPGGETQYF	TGTGCCAGCAGCTTTTGGGCCCCGGGAGGAGAGACCCAGTACTTC
TRBV9	NA	NA	TRBJ2-3	CASSGQVLSTDTQYF	TGTGCCAGCAGCGGACAGGTCCTCAGCACAGATACGCAGTATTTT
TRBV5-1	NA	TRBD1	TRBJ1-2	CASSPDRASANYGYTF	TGCGCCAGCAGCCCAGACAGGGCCTCAGCTAACTATGGCTACACCTTC
TRBV10-3	NA	NA	TRBJ2-5	CATSPGGFGETQYF	TGTGCCACCTCCCCTGGCGGGTTCGGGGAGACCCAGTACTTC